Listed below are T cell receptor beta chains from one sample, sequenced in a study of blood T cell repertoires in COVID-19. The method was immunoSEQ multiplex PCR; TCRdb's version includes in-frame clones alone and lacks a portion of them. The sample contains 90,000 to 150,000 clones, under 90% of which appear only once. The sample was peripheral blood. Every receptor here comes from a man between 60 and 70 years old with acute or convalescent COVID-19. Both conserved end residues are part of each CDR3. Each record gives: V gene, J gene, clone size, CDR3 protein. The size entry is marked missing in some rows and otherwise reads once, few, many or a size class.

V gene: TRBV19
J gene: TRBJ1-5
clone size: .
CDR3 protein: CASSYGQGGNQPQHF

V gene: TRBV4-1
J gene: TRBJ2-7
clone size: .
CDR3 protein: CASSLSQAPVYEQYF

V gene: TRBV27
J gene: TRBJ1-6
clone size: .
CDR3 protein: CASKYRGNSPLHF

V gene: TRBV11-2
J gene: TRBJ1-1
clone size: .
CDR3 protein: CASSLGSFGTDEAFF

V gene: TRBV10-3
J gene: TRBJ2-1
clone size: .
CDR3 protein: CASSSGGPSNEQFF

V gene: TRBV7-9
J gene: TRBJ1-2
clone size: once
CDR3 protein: CASNPEGHGYTF

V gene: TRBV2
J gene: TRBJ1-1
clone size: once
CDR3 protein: CASEQGLMNTEAFF

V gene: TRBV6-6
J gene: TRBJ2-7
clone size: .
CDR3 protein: CASTPGYEQYF

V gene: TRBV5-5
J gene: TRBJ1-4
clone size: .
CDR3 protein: CASSFKTGEKLFF

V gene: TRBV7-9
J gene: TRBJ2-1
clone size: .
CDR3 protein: CASSLTTTRNEQFF

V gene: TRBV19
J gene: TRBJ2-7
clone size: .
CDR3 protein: CASGEDYEQYF

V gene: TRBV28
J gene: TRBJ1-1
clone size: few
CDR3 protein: CASSFWGQLNTEAFF

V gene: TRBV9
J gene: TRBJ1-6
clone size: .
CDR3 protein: CASSPAGQASRALHF

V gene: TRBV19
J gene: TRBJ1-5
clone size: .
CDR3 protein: CASSRTGKNQPQHF